This T cell receptor (beta chain) was obtained from a study of T cells after yellow fever vaccination. Study-wide points: The secondary response showed a weaker magnitude and a faster peak, day 5 versus 15.

The V and J ends lost 6 bases and 2 bases respectively, with 19 bases between them. This CDR3 has 16 amino acids. Germline CDR1 reads ENHRY; CDR2 reads SYGVKD. In making TCR cDNA, 5'RACE template switching added a universal primer site and UMIs to it. TCRdb ran MiXCR on the 5' RACE reads and lists one entry per CDR3 protein. The sample consists of roughly 310,000 distinct CDR3 sequences, more than 8.5% of them appearing once. In the case of this clonotype: What it recognizes is unknown.

The sequencing used PBMCs, collected on the day of the first yellow fever vaccination. V is TRBV10-3 and J is TRBJ1-2; D is perhaps TRBD1 (6 bases). This clonotype was sampled from a man aged 18 to 30 who received the YFV17D yellow fever vaccine. The CDR3 region is CAISEIMTGINYGYTF. The CDR3 region has the DNA TGTGCCATCAGCGAAATAATGACAGGCATCAACTATGGCTACACCTTC.